This entry describes one T cell receptor beta chain. No antigen is known for it. The sample is drawn from a study of cytomegalovirus exposure and HLA in healthy donors. Everyone who donated was a healthy bone marrow donor. Nominally healthy donors were sampled, though unrecorded immune exposures were likely. Amplification used 60 Vbeta primers and 13 Jbeta primers. Sequencing was performed with immunoSEQ multiplex PCR; in TCRdb, only in-frame clones are kept and a portion is missing. The sample contains approximately 150,000 clones, just under 80% of which appear only once. General study points: Many donors carried some public TCRs, although rarity characterized most TCR sequences. Researchers reported that a few CMV-associated chains were confirmed in vitro as CMV antigen-specific.

The V gene's germline CDR1 is SEHNR and CDR2 FQNEAQ (reference sequence). The CDR3 length is 16 residues. J lost 0 bases, V lost 5 bases, and 6 bases had no gene match. The sequenced sample was PBMCs. This receptor was obtained from a man in his late teens or twenties in good health and CMV-seropositive. This rearrangement joins TRBV7-9 to TRBJ1-3; 8 bases align to TRBD1. The CDR3 sequence is CASSGSDRGSGNTIYF. The DNA for the CDR3 is TGTGCCAGCAGCGGATCAGACAGGGGCTCTGGAAACACCATATATTTT.